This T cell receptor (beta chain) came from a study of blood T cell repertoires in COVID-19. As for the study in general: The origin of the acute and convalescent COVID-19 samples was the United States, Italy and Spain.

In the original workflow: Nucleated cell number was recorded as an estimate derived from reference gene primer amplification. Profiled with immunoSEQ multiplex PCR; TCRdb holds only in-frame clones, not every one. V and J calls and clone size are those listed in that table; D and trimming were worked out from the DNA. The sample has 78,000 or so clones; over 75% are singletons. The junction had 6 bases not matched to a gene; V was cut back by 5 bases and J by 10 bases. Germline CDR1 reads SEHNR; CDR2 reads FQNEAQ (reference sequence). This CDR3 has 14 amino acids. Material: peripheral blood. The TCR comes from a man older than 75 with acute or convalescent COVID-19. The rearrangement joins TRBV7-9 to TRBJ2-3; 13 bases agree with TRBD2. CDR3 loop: CASSAGTSGVAQYF. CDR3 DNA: TGTGCCAGCAGCGCCGGGACTAGCGGGGTGGCGCAGTATTTT.